The clone carrying this TCR beta chain was counted only a few times. Each CDR3 protein is one row after TCRdb ran MiXCR on the 5' RACE reads. The data show more than 600,000 distinct CDR3 sequences, roughly 18% seen once. This specimen belongs to a study of identical twins. The V and J ends lost 3 bases and 3 bases respectively, with 15 bases between them. The CDR3 is made up of 14 amino acids. CDR1 and CDR2 from the germline V gene are DFQATT and SNEGSKA (reference sequence). The sample was also reused in another study, on T cells expressing NK-cell markers. That study adds: Dominant NKG2C+ clonotypes in over 5 donors made up about 1.0-7.0% of CD8+ T cells.

This TCR derives from a woman between 18 and 29 years old in good health. V is TRBV20-1 and J is TRBJ2-7; D uncertain. The specimen sequenced was PBMCs. The CDR3 DNA reads as TGCAGTGCTAGGGGGAAACTTGGAAACTACGAGCAGTACTTC. Its protein product is CSARGKLGNYEQYF.